The clone carrying this TCR beta chain was seen many times. Germline CDR1 is SGHRS and CDR2 is YFSETQ. V was pared by 10 bases and J by 6 bases, with 27 bases of the junction left unmatched. The CDR3 sequence is 19 residues long. Specified time point: persistent/refractory GD, antithyroid drugs over 5 years with positive TRAb. Researchers made the TCR library from RNA that was extracted from PBMCs. This record belongs to a study of regulatory T cells in long-lasting Graves disease. Arm-PCR of CDR3 regions and iRepertoire HTBI primers were used to build TCR beta libraries. TCRdb re-derived calls from the multiplex PCR reads in MiXCR, one entry per CDR3 protein. Here the sample spans about 470,000 distinct CDR3 sequences, around 20% being singletons.

This rearrangement joins TRBV5-1 to TRBJ2-7; TRBD2 matches at 11 bases. This clonotype was obtained from a female donor with Graves disease. Sample: peripheral blood mononuclear cells (PBMCs), taken when the disease was refractory, from a patient treated with antithyroid drugs. CDR3 nucleotides: TGCGCCCCATGGATGGGGTGCCGTGCTAATAGCGGGAGGGCATCCGAGCAGTACTTC. Amino acid sequence: CAPWMGCRANSGRASEQYF.